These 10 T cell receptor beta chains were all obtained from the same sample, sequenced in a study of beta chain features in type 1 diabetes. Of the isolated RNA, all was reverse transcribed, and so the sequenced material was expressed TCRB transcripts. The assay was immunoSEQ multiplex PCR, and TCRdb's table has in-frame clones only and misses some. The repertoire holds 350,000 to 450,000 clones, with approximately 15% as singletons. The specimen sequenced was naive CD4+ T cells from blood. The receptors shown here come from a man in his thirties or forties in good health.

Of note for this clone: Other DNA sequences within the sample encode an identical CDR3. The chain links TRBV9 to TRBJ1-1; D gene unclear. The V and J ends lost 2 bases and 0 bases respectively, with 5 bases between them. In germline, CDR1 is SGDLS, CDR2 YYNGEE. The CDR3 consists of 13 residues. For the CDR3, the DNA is TGTGCCAGCAGCGTCAGAATGAACACTGAAGCTTTCTTT. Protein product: CASSVRMNTEAFF. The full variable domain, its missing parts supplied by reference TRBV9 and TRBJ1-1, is DSGVTQTPKHLITATGQRVTLRCSPRSGDLSVYWYQQSLDQGLQFLIQYYNGEERAKGNILERFSAQQFPDLHSELNLSSLELGDSALYFCASSVRMNTEAFFGQGTRLTVV.

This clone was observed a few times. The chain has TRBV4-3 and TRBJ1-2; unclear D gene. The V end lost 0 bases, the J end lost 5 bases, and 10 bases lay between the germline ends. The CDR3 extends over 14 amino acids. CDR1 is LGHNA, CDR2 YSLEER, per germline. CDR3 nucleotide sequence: TGCGCCAGCAGCCAAGATAAGACTCCATATGGCTACACCTTC. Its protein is CASSQDKTPYGYTF.

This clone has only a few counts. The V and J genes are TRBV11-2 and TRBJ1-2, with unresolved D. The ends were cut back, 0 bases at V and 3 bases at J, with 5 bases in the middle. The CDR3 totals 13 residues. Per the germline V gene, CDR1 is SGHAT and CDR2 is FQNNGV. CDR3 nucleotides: TGTGCCAGCAGCTTAGAACAGTACTATGGCTACACCTTC. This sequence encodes CASSLEQYYGYTF. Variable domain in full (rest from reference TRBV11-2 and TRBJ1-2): EAGVAQSPRYKIIEKRQSVAFWCNPISGHATLYWYQQILGQGPKLLIQFQNNGVVDDSQLPKDRFSAERLKGVDSTLKIQPAKLEDSAVYLCASSLEQYYGYTFGSGTRLTVV.

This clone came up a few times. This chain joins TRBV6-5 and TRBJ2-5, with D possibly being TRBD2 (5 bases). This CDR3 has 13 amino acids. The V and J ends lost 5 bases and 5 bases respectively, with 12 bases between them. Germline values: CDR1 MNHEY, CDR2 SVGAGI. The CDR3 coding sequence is TGTGCCAGCAGTGCCGGCGGGTACGAGACCCAGTACTTC. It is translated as CASSAGGYETQYF.

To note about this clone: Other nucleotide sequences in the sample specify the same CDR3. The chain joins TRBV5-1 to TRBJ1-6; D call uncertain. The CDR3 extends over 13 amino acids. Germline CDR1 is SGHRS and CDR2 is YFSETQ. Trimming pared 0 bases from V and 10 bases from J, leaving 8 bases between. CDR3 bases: TGCGCCAGCAGCTTGGCCGGCCGGTCACCCCTCCACTTT. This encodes CASSLAGRSPLHF.

The CDR3 bases are TGCGCCAGCAGCCAAGGGGCGGCGCAGGGGAGAAATCAGCCCCAGCATTTT. Translated: CASSQGAAQGRNQPQHF. This chain links TRBV4-3 with TRBJ1-5, with a tentative D call TRBD1 (6 bases). The V and J ends lost 1 base and 4 bases respectively, with 17 bases between them. The CDR3 has 17 amino acids. CDR1 is LGHNA and CDR2 is YSLEER in the germline V gene.

CDR3 DNA sequence: TGTGCCAGTAGGTTGGCGGGCCCTACACATACGCAGTATTTT. Its translation is CASRLAGPTHTQYF. The V gene is TRBV19, the J gene TRBJ2-3, with D possibly TRBD2 on 5 matching bases. Trimming pared 6 bases from V and 7 bases from J, leaving 17 bases between. The CDR3 extends over 14 amino acids. Per the germline V gene, CDR1 is LNHDA and CDR2 is SQIVND (reference sequence).

This CDR3 is CASSRGIFYEQYF. In DNA form, the CDR3 reads TGTGCCAGCAGTCGGGGTATTTTTTACGAGCAGTACTTC. The chain uses TRBV6-5 and TRBJ2-7, with TRBD2 as a possible D gene (5 bases). This CDR3 region has 13 residues. Trimming stripped 5 bases from V and 4 bases from J, with 12 bases between. In germline, CDR1 is MNHEY, CDR2 SVGAGI.

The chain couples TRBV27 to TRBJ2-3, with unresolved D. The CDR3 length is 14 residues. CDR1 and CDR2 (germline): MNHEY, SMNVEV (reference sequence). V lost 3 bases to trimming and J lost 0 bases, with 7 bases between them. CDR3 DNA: TGTGCCAGCAGTTTCGGCGGTAGCACAGATACGCAGTATTTT. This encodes CASSFGGSTDTQYF.

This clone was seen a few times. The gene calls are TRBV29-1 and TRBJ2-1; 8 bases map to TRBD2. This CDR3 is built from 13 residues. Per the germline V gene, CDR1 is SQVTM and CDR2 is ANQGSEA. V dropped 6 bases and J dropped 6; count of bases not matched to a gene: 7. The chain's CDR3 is CSVAGLVINEQFF. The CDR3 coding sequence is TGCAGCGTAGCGGGACTAGTCATCAATGAGCAGTTCTTC.